Listed below are T cell receptor beta chains from one sample, sequenced in a study of molecular identifiers for immune sequencing clone quantification. TCRdb re-called the PCR reads through MiXCR, storing one row per CDR3 protein. The sample lists just under 650,000 distinct CDR3 sequences; 20% were seen once. Material for sequencing was naive CD8+ T cells from blood, with Jurkat cell RNA spiked in. These receptor sequences come from a human donor in good health. Some libraries in this study had Jurkat cell RNA spiked in. Both conserved end residues are part of each CDR3. D genes are given only for firm matches. The size field is filled for only some rows; it gives once, few, many or a size class.

V	size	D	J	CDR3	DNA
TRBV29-1	many	.	TRBJ2-7	CSVEVGEVYEQYF	TGCAGCGTTGAGGTGGGGGAGGTGTACGAGCAGTACTTC
TRBV3-1	few	.	TRBJ2-5	CASSQVIDVQRKGQETQYF	TGTGCCAGCAGCCAAGTTATCGACGTCCAAAGAAAGGGACAAGAGACCCAGTACTTC
TRBV7-2	few	.	TRBJ2-7	CASSLGTTPDSYEQYF	TGTGCCAGCAGCTTAGGAACGACGCCAGATTCGTACGAGCAGTACTTC
TRBV10-3	few	.	TRBJ2-1	CAISESQTGFNEQFF	TGTGCCATCAGTGAGTCTCAGACTGGATTCAATGAGCAGTTCTTC
TRBV7-6	many	TRBD2	TRBJ2-3	CASSLMTSGGADTQYF	TGTGCCAGCAGCTTAATGACTAGCGGGGGCGCGGATACGCAGTATTTT
TRBV5-6	many	.	TRBJ2-7	CASSLVLGSVNEQYF	TGTGCCAGCAGCTTGGTTCTCGGGAGTGTGAACGAGCAGTACTTC
TRBV20-1	many	TRBD2	TRBJ2-2	CSARDIGGSSTGELFF	TGCAGTGCTAGAGATATTGGCGGGAGTAGCACCGGGGAGCTGTTTTTT
TRBV29-1	.	.	TRBJ2-2	CSASIAREYTGELFF	TGCAGCGCGTCTATAGCGAGGGAATACACCGGGGAGCTGTTTTTT
TRBV12-3/TRBV12-4	.	.	TRBJ2-7	CASSFVARGDEQYF	TGTGCCAGCAGTTTTGTCGCCAGGGGGGACGAGCAGTACTTC
TRBV28	many	TRBD1	TRBJ2-3	CASRTPRDSRTDTQYF	TGTGCCAGCAGGACCCCCCGGGACAGCCGCACAGATACGCAGTATTTT
TRBV27	many	TRBD2	TRBJ2-7	CASGSWSGGSYEQYF	TGTGCCAGCGGGTCGTGGAGCGGGGGCTCCTACGAGCAGTACTTC
TRBV12-5	many	.	TRBJ2-3	CASGLSYGGTDTQYF	TGTGCTAGTGGTTTATCTTACGGGGGCACAGATACGCAGTATTTT
TRBV19	many	.	TRBJ2-7	CASMSPAYEQYF	TGTGCCAGTATGTCTCCGGCCTACGAGCAGTACTTC
TRBV12-3/TRBV12-4	.	TRBD1	TRBJ2-1	CASNEGAAYNEQFF	TGTGCCAGTAACGAGGGGGCCGCCTACAATGAGCAGTTCTTC
TRBV4-1	many	.	TRBJ2-1	CASSQAGQTYNEQFF	TGCGCCAGCAGCCAAGCAGGACAGACCTACAATGAGCAGTTCTTC
TRBV7-9	.	.	TRBJ2-5	CASSTGRMETQYF	TGTGCCAGCAGCACCGGACGTATGGAGACCCAGTACTTC
TRBV20-1	many	.	TRBJ1-1	CSARAGRMNTEAFF	TGCAGTGCTAGAGCAGGGAGAATGAACACTGAAGCTTTCTTT
TRBV6-2/TRBV6-3	few	.	TRBJ2-7	CASSPTSSRTYEQYF	TGTGCCAGCAGTCCGACCTCTAGCCGGACCTACGAGCAGTACTTC
TRBV4-3	many	TRBD1	TRBJ2-7	CARVDRVSYEQYF	TGCGCCAGGGTGGACAGGGTCTCCTACGAGCAGTACTTC
TRBV29-1	.	.	TRBJ2-7	CSVIIGPAYEQYF	TGCAGCGTCATCATAGGGCCAGCCTACGAGCAGTACTTC
TRBV4-1	many	.	TRBJ2-7	CASSQAHPPGYEQYF	TGCGCCAGCAGCCAAGCTCATCCTCCGGGCTACGAGCAGTACTTC
TRBV7-2	few	.	TRBJ1-2	CASSFVEKYYGYTF	TGTGCCAGCAGCTTCGTTGAAAAGTACTATGGCTACACCTTC
TRBV4-3	few	.	TRBJ2-3	CASSPGTVGDTQYF	TGCGCCAGCAGCCCCGGGACTGTGGGAGATACGCAGTATTTT
TRBV7-9	.	.	TRBJ1-5	CASSAGGGSGQPQHF	TGTGCCAGCAGCGCCGGCGGGGGATCAGGTCAGCCCCAGCATTTT
TRBV29-1	many	.	TRBJ2-7	CSVEDHGTGYEQYF	TGCAGCGTTGAAGATCATGGTACAGGATACGAGCAGTACTTC
TRBV7-9	many	.	TRBJ2-5	CASSRPYGADETQYF	TGTGCCAGCAGCCGGCCGTACGGGGCCGATGAGACCCAGTACTTC
TRBV3-1	many	TRBD2	TRBJ2-3	CASSQPAGEGTDTQYF	TGTGCCAGCAGCCAACCAGCGGGGGAGGGCACAGATACGCAGTATTTT
TRBV2	.	TRBD2	TRBJ2-1	CASSEPTSGPTTRTYNEQFF	TGTGCCAGCAGCGAACCCACTAGCGGACCCACAACCAGGACCTACAATGAGCAGTTCTTC
TRBV7-2	many	TRBD2	TRBJ2-3	CASSGGGYTDTQYF	TGTGCCAGCAGTGGGGGGGGGTACACAGATACGCAGTATTTT
TRBV6-2/TRBV6-3	few	.	TRBJ2-7	CASRGDISLVRYEQYF	TGTGCCAGCAGGGGAGACATCTCACTCGTTCGCTACGAGCAGTACTTC
TRBV12-3/TRBV12-4	.	TRBD1	TRBJ2-2	CASSLVGTGAGELFF	TGTGCCAGCAGTTTAGTAGGGACAGGGGCCGGGGAGCTGTTTTTT
TRBV24-1	few	.	TRBJ2-6	CATSGIGSGANVLTF	TGTGCCACCAGTGGCATAGGCTCTGGGGCCAACGTCCTGACTTTC
TRBV4-1	many	.	TRBJ1-5	CASSQGFVGSNQPQHF	TGCGCCAGCAGCCAAGGATTTGTGGGTAGCAATCAGCCCCAGCATTTT
TRBV4-1	many	.	TRBJ1-1	CASSQDPGPNTEAFF	TGCGCCAGCAGCCAAGATCCGGGTCCAAACACTGAAGCTTTCTTT
TRBV12-3/TRBV12-4	.	.	TRBJ2-5	CASSPPGHLQETQYF	TGTGCCAGCAGTCCCCCGGGACACCTCCAAGAGACCCAGTACTTC